By share, the clone carrying this T cell receptor beta chain counts as medium-sized. Antigen unknown. Treatment here: skin biopsy from PPD injection site in Mantoux-positive individual. Input was about 1 to 1,100 ng of DNase-treated total RNA without cell sorting. A UMI-containing oligonucleotide was joined by 3' ligation to the TCR cDNA template. Skin biopsies came from PPD injection sites in Mantoux-positive individuals. V shed 1 base and J shed 0 bases, with 10 bases lying between them. This CDR3 is built from 16 residues. CDR1 and CDR2 from the germline V gene are SGHAT and FQNNGV. The record originates from a study of naive and memory T cell subsets. Study findings and constraints: Reportedly, tuberculin skin test sites gave far more TCRs than other biopsies.

Alpha and beta constant region primers primed reverse transcription for blood and skin samples. Amplification of ligated cDNA took four PCR rounds with SP2 and nested alpha and beta constant primers. TCRdb re-called the UMI-ligation and nested PCR reads with MiXCR, one entry per CDR3 protein. Of over 15,000 distinct CDR3 sequences in the sample, roughly 9% were seen once. The chain employs TRBV11-2 and TRBJ2-1; D might be TRBD2 (7 bases). This sample comprised skin, obtained from a tuberculin skin test site. The receptor comes from an adult in good health. Written as DNA, the CDR3 is TGTGCCAGCAGCTTAGTTGCGGGGGCCTCCTACAATGAGCAGTTCTTC. Its protein is CASSLVAGASYNEQFF.